This T cell receptor (beta chain) emerged from a study of blood T cell repertoires in COVID-19. Study information: Whether acute or convalescent, the COVID-19 samples came from the United States, Italy and Spain. T cells, B-cell-depleted T cells, or PBMCs provided the cDNA or gDNA that served as material.

The ends lost 3 bases at V and 6 bases at J; junction bases unmatched: 3. Germline CDR1 is MNHEY and CDR2 is SMNVEV (reference sequence). The CDR3 runs 14 residues. Original methodology: For nucleated cells, counts were estimated from reference gene primer amplification. Clones were read by immunoSEQ multiplex PCR, and TCRdb kept only the in-frame ones, dropping some. The V and J calls and clone size are taken from that table; D and trimming were inferred from the DNA. In the table there are about 160,000 clones, 92% of which are singletons. The clonotype comes from a man aged 30 to 45 with COVID-19, enrolled during active disease. Input material: peripheral blood. The gene calls are TRBV27 and TRBJ1-4; 8 nucleotides match TRBD1. The CDR3 region is CASSFGQGHEKLFF. The CDR3 DNA follows: TGTGCCAGCAGTTTTGGACAGGGCCATGAAAAACTGTTTTTT.